This paragraph covers one T cell receptor beta chain sequence. This entry belongs to a study of blood T cell repertoires in COVID-19. Study-level information: Whether acute or convalescent, the COVID-19 samples came from the United States, Italy and Spain. PBMCs, B-cell-depleted T cells, or T cells were the source of the cDNA or gDNA that made up the material.

Authors' analysis steps: The authors estimated nucleated cell counts from reference gene primer amplification. Method: immunoSEQ multiplex PCR; TCRdb's copy keeps in-frame clones and lacks some. That table gives V, J and clone size, and the DNA gave D and trimming. Among roughly 75,000 clones listed, over 65% were seen once. Deletions cut 5 bases from V and 5 bases from J, with 6 bases between. CDR3 size: 12 residues. In germline, CDR1 is SGHTA, CDR2 FQGTGA. The receptor's source is a woman aged 70-85 years with acute or convalescent COVID-19. The J gene is TRBJ2-2, the V gene TRBV7-3, with D perhaps TRBD2 (5 bases). The sample taken for sequencing was peripheral blood. For the CDR3, the DNA is TGTGCCAGCAGCCGGGGTACCGGGGAGCTGTTTTTT. Protein: CASSRGTGELFF. The full variable domain, with the rest looked up from reference TRBV7-3 and TRBJ2-2, is GAGVSQTPSNKVTEKGKYVELRCDPISGHTALYWYRQSLGQGPEFLIYFQGTGAADDSGLPNDRFFAVRPEGSVSTLKIQRTERGDSAVYLCASSRGTGELFFGEGSRLTVL.